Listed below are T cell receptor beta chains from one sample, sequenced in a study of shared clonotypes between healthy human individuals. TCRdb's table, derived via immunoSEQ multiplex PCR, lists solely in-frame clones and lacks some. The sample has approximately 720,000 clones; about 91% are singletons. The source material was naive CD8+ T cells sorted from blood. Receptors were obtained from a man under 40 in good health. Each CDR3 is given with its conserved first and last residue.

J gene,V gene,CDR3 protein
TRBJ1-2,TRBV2,CASSEGDRNGYTF
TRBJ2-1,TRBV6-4,CASSSRPGQGFNEQFF
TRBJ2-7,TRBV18,CASSPGFPYEQYF
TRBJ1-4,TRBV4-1,CASSQDRQALPGLFF
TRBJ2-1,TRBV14,CASSPGPGQGSYNEQFF
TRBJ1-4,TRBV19,CASSIGFNEKLFF
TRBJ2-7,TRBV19,CASSIVGGYEQYF
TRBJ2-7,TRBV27,CASSSGLAHYEQYF
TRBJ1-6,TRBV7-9,CASSPPGGYNSPLHF
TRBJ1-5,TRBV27,CASSTPTGNQPQHF
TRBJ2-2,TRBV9,CASSVEFGPNTGELFF
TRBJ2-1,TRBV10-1,CASSRDRGQNEQFF
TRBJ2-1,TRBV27,CASSLILGGAEQFF
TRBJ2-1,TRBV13,CASSPEREGTNEQFF
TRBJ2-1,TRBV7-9,CASNQPQDYNEQFF
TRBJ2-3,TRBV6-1,CASTKADTQYF
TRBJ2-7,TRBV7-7,CASSPLVSGDEQYF
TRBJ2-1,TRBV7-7,CASTSGPNNEQFF
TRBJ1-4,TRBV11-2,CASSGRDTLLWDEKLFF
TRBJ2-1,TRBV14,CASSPSLAGPAAEQFF
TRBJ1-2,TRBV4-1,CASSQDQGHGYTF
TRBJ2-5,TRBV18,CASSPPASGSLMAQYF
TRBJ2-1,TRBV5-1,CASSLVVNEQFF
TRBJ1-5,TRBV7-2,CASSLEAAQPQHF
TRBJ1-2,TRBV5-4,CASSSDRGGYGYTF
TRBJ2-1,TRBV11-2,CASSSGPRISSYNEQFF
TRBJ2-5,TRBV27,CASSLLGGSETQYF
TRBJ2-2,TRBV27,CASRTGSTGELFF
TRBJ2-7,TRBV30,CAWRVDSYEQYF